A single sample is the source of the 23 T cell receptor beta chains below, sequenced in a study of PD-1 blockade in classical Hodgkin lymphoma. Repertoires were generated with immunoSEQ multiplex PCR, while TCRdb's copy carries only in-frame clones and drops some. This table holds roughly 20,000 clones, approximately 85% found once. The sample's time point: cycle 4 day 1 (C4D1), after 5 to 7 weeks of nivolumab. All trial patients relapsed after autologous stem cell transplantation. The sequencing used peripheral blood mononuclear cells (PBMCs), collected before the fourth cycle of nivolumab. The receptors come from a human donor with classical Hodgkin lymphoma.

V gene TRBV11-2 combines with J gene TRBJ2-5; 10 bases are shared with TRBD1. The CDR3 runs 16 residues. V was clipped by 0 bases and J by 9 bases; unmatched bases: 10. Germline V gene sequence: CDR1 SGHAT, CDR2 FQNNGV. The CDR3 loop reads CASSLEWGQGRQAQYF. In DNA form, the CDR3 reads TGTGCCAGCAGCTTAGAATGGGGACAGGGGCGACAGGCCCAGTACTTC.

The V gene is TRBV7-2, the J gene TRBJ2-2; 8 positions match TRBD1. V lost 4 bases, J lost 4 bases, and 2 bases stayed unmatched. The CDR3 covers 14 residues. Germline CDR1 SGHTA, CDR2 FQGNSA. The CDR3 protein is CASSSDRGTGELFF. CDR3 nucleotides: TGTGCCAGCAGCTCCGACAGGGGCACCGGGGAGCTGTTTTTT.

This chain uses TRBV6-6 with TRBJ2-2; 7 bases are shared with TRBD1. The CDR3 covers 15 residues. With 6 bases clipped from V and 0 bases from J, the junction kept 4 bases outside the gene matches. The germline gives CDR1 MNHNY, CDR2 SVGAGI (reference sequence). CDR3 amino acids: CASSPGTANTGELFF. The CDR3 DNA follows: TGTGCCAGCAGCCCCGGGACAGCGAACACCGGGGAGCTGTTTTTT.

The table lists this clone with a few counts. The rearrangement links TRBV18 to TRBJ1-2, with D hard to call. Trimming left V 3 bases short and J 3 bases short, with 11 bases between. Germline V gene sequence: CDR1 KGHSH, CDR2 LQKENI. The CDR3 spans 14 residues. CDR3 protein: CASSPWSVDYGYTF. CDR3 nucleotides: TGTGCCAGCTCACCCTGGTCGGTAGACTATGGCTACACCTTC.

This rearrangement joins TRBV30 to TRBJ2-1; TRBD2 agrees at 8 bases. CDR3 length: 17 amino acids. The germline gives CDR1 GTSNPN, CDR2 SVGIG (reference sequence). With V trimmed by 0 bases and J by 5 bases, 12 bases remained unmatched. CDR3 DNA sequence: TGTGCCTGGAGTGTACCTCTCGGCGGGAGGCAAAACAATGAGCAGTTCTTC. This gives the protein CAWSVPLGGRQNNEQFF.

The chain links TRBV9 to TRBJ2-7; possibly TRBD1 or TRBD2 for D (6 bases each). This CDR3 is 14 amino acids long. The V and J ends lost 0 bases and 2 bases respectively, with 9 bases between them. Germline V gene lookup returns CDR1 SGDLS and CDR2 YYNGEE. CDR3 bases: TGTGCCAGCAGCGTAGCGGGGGCTGCCTACGAGCAGTACTTC. Protein sequence: CASSVAGAAYEQYF. The whole variable domain, filled in from reference TRBV9 and TRBJ2-7, reads DSGVTQTPKHLITATGQRVTLRCSPRSGDLSVYWYQQSLDQGLQFLIQYYNGEERAKGNILERFSAQQFPDLHSELNLSSLELGDSALYFCASSVAGAAYEQYFGPGTRLTVT.

The chain carries TRBV19 and TRBJ2-7; TRBD1 matches 9 bases. With V trimmed by 10 bases and J by 1 base, 5 bases remained unmatched. The length of the CDR3 is 13 residues. Germline loops: CDR1 LNHDA, CDR2 SQIVND (reference sequence). CDR3 coding DNA: TGTGCCAAACCGGGACAGGGTTCCTACGAGCAGTACTTC. Its translation: CAKPGQGSYEQYF.

The DNA of the CDR3 is TGTGCCAGCAGCTTAACACTAGCGGAGACCCAGTACTTC. Translated: CASSLTLAETQYF. The rearrangement joins TRBV7-3 to TRBJ2-5; 7 nucleotides match TRBD2. CDR1 is SGHTA and CDR2 is FQGTGA in the germline V gene. With V trimmed by 0 bases and J by 5 bases, 0 bases remained unmatched. This CDR3 spans 13 amino acids. The full variable domain, in which reference TRBV7-3 and TRBJ2-5 provide the parts outside the CDR3, is GAGVSQTPSNKVTEKGKYVELRCDPISGHTALYWYRQSLGQGPEFLIYFQGTGAADDSGLPNDRFFAVRPEGSVSTLKIQRTERGDSAVYLCASSLTLAETQYFGPGTRLLVL.

The rearrangement joins TRBV7-6 to TRBJ2-7; D is undetermined. The germline gives CDR1 SGHVS, CDR2 FNYEAQ. The CDR3 totals 15 residues. Trimming removed 5 bases at V and 0 bases at J, with 14 bases between. CDR3 region: CASSPPLAASYEQYF. CDR3 nucleotide sequence: TGTGCCAGCAGCCCTCCTCTTGCAGCCTCCTACGAGCAGTACTTC.

The chain is built from TRBV9 and TRBJ2-7; D remains ambiguous. Germline V gives CDR1 SGDLS, CDR2 YYNGEE. The CDR3 has 10 amino acids. Trimming left V 0 bases short and J 12 bases short, with 7 bases between. CDR3 protein: CASSVGVRYF. The DNA for the CDR3 is TGTGCCAGCAGCGTAGGGGTCCGGTACTTC.

The chain couples TRBV6-5 to TRBJ1-3; D call uncertain. Trimming stripped 8 bases from V and 0 bases from J, with 11 bases between. The CDR3 is made up of 14 amino acids. Germline values: CDR1 MNHEY, CDR2 SVGAGI. The DNA of the CDR3 is TGTGCCAGCGCGCCGATTTTCTCTGGAAACACCATATATTTT. It specifies CASAPIFSGNTIYF.

This clone has a single count. The rearrangement links TRBV6-6 to TRBJ2-2; D unresolved. Germline CDR1 MNHNY, CDR2 SVGAGI (reference sequence). V dropped 6 bases and J dropped 5 bases, with 13 bases sitting between them. The CDR3 is made up of 14 amino acids. The CDR3 here is CASSPVSGTGELFF. CDR3 in DNA: TGTGCCAGCAGCCCCGTATCTGGGACCGGGGAGCTGTTTTTT.

J is TRBJ2-6 and V is TRBV30; 9 bases line up with TRBD1. Trimming at V came to 6 bases and at J to 5 bases, leaving 5 bases not matched to a gene. The CDR3 consists of 14 residues. CDR1 GTSNPN and CDR2 SVGIG come from the germline V gene (reference sequence). CDR3 amino acids: CACTGGSWANVLTF. The CDR3 DNA follows: TGTGCCTGTACAGGGGGCTCATGGGCCAACGTCCTGACTTTC.

The sample holds one count of this clone. The chain uses TRBV10-2 and TRBJ2-1; 11 bases line up with TRBD2. Losses at the gene ends were 6 bases for V and 0 bases for J; bases not matched to a gene: 7. Germline CDR1 WSHSY, CDR2 SAAADI. The CDR3 sequence is 17 residues long. The CDR3 is CASSGTSGRYSYNEQFF. CDR3 nucleotides: TGCGCCAGCAGCGGGACTAGCGGAAGATACTCCTACAATGAGCAGTTCTTC.

This sequence joins TRBV5-8 and TRBJ2-7, with a tentative D call TRBD1 (6 bases). The CDR3 is made up of 15 amino acids. V lost 1 base, J lost 2 bases, and 13 bases lay in between. Germline V gene sequence: CDR1 SGHTS, CDR2 YDEGEE. CDR3 region: CASSLRDTLAYEQYF. In nucleotides, the CDR3 is TGTGCCAGCAGCTTGCGGGACACCCTAGCCTACGAGCAGTACTTC.

The V and J genes are TRBV7-2 and TRBJ2-7; 9 bases are a match to TRBD2. The CDR3 is 16 amino acids. V gave up 4 bases and J gave up 4 bases; unmatched junction bases: 11. The germline V gene encodes CDR1 SGHTA and CDR2 FQGNSA. CDR3 amino acids: CASSSMGGGAGYEQYF. The CDR3 DNA follows: TGTGCCAGCAGCTCTATGGGCGGGGGGGCCGGATACGAGCAGTACTTC. The complete variable domain, with remaining parts taken from reference TRBV7-2 and TRBJ2-7, reads GAGVSQSPSNKVTEKGKDVELRCDPISGHTALYWYRQSLGQGLEFLIYFQGNSAPDKSGLPSDRFSAERTGGSVSTLTIQRTQQEDSAVYLCASSSMGGGAGYEQYFGPGTRLTVT.

This chain joins TRBV5-4 and TRBJ2-7; 7 positions match TRBD1. After removal of 3 bases from V and 8 bases from J, the junction contained 8 bases not matched to a gene. Per the germline V gene, CDR1 is SGHNT and CDR2 is YYREEE (reference sequence). The CDR3 has 13 residues. The CDR3 is CASSSDREGKQYF. In DNA, the CDR3 is TGTGCCAGCAGCTCCGACAGGGAAGGAAAGCAGTACTTC.

The J gene is TRBJ1-6, the V gene TRBV7-2, with TRBD1 identical over 8 bases. The CDR3 totals 16 residues. Germline V gene data show CDR1 as SGHTA and CDR2 as FQGNSA. With V trimmed by 5 bases and J by 6 bases, 9 bases remained unmatched. The CDR3 region has the DNA TGTGCCAGCAGCCCTAGGGTACAGGGGGTTAATTCACCCCTCCACTTT. This encodes CASSPRVQGVNSPLHF.

For the CDR3, the DNA is TGTGCCAGTAGTGCCACCGGGACAGAATATAATTCACCCCTCCACTTT. Its translation: CASSATGTEYNSPLHF. The chain is built from TRBV19 and TRBJ1-6; 7 bases line up with TRBD1. CDR1 and CDR2 from the germline V gene are LNHDA and SQIVND (reference sequence). The ends lost 5 bases at V and 4 bases at J; junction bases unmatched: 8. The CDR3 has 16 amino acids.

This rearrangement joins TRBV5-1 to TRBJ1-2; D may be TRBD1 (6 bases). Germline V gene data show CDR1 as SGHRS and CDR2 as YFSETQ. CDR3 length: 13 residues. Trimming stripped 0 bases from V and 3 bases from J, with 6 bases between. DNA for the CDR3: TGCGCCAGCAGCTTGGACAGGGACTATGGCTACACCTTC. It encodes CASSLDRDYGYTF.

The table lists this clone with a few counts. The V call is TRBV2, the J call TRBJ2-1; D is unclear. Trimming left V 3 bases short and J 12 bases short, with 9 bases between. The CDR3 consists of 11 residues. The germline CDR1 and CDR2 sequences are SNHLY and FYNNEI. The DNA of the CDR3 is TGTGCCAGCAGTGATTCCTCGGGGCAGTTCTTC. It encodes CASSDSSGQFF.

The chain links TRBV10-3 to TRBJ2-2, with 7 bases matching TRBD1. V shed 0 bases, J shed 6 bases, and the junction held 4 bases outside the gene matches. This CDR3 region has 15 residues. The V gene's germline CDR1 is ENHRY and CDR2 SYGVKD. The CDR3 loop is CAISESKGAAGELFF. The CDR3 DNA sequence: TGTGCCATCAGTGAGTCGAAGGGGGCAGCCGGGGAGCTGTTTTTT.

The J gene is TRBJ2-7, the V gene TRBV6-5, with a possible D match to TRBD1 (6 bases). From germline, CDR1 is MNHEY and CDR2 SVGAGI. The CDR3 is made up of 12 amino acids. V gave up 4 bases and J gave up 4 bases, with 8 bases separating them. The CDR3 coding sequence is TGTGCCAGCAGTTCCAGGGGTTACGAGCAGTACTTC. Translating it yields CASSSRGYEQYF.